The clone carrying this T cell receptor beta chain was seen only a few times. What it recognizes is unknown. With 0 bases removed from V and 0 bases from J, the gap between germline ends came to 10 bases. Germline values: CDR1 SGHRS, CDR2 YFSETQ. The CDR3 sequence is 16 residues long. This entry comes from a study of blood T cells in healthy people across ages. Whole-study results and caveats: Naive and antigen-experienced cells were not separated, limiting conclusive comparison.

Using a J-beta primer mix together with a sample-barcoded 5' primer, a second PCR was run for roughly 7 to 12 cycles. TCRdb redid the calling of the 5' RACE reads with MiXCR, one entry per CDR3 protein. Counted here are fewer than 800,000 distinct CDR3 sequences, more than 20% occurring once; the ten biggest clones make up under 10%. PBMCs numbering at least 7 million were isolated per sample. The sample was also reused in another study, on T cells of mothers and their children. That paper states: Each donor was one of three healthy Caucasian mothers or one of their six children. In unrelated and related pairs, TCR recombination output is shaped in a similar way by thymic selection.

The sequence was collected from a boy aged 5-17 years in good health. The rearrangement joins TRBV5-1 to TRBJ2-4; possibly TRBD2 for D (5 bases). Sequencing was performed on blood. The CDR3 DNA sequence: TGCGCCAGCAGCTTGGGTGACGGGAAAGCCAAAAACATTCAGTACTTC. This gives the protein CASSLGDGKAKNIQYF.